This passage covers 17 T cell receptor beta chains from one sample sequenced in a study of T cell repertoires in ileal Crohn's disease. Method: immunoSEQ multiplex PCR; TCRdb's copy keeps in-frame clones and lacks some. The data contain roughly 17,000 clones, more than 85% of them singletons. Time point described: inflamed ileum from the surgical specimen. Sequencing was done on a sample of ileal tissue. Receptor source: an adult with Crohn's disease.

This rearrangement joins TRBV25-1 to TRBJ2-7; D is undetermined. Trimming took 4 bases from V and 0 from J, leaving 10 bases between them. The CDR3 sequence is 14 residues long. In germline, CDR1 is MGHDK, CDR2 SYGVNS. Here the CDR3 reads CASSGFSSSYEQYF. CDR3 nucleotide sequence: TGTGCCAGCAGTGGTTTCAGTAGCTCCTACGAGCAGTACTTC.

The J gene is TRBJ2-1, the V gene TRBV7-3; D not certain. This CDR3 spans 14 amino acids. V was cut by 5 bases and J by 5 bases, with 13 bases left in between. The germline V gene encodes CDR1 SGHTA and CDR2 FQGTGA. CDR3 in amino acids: CASSAIHMNNEQFF. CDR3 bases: TGTGCCAGCAGCGCGATACATATGAACAATGAGCAGTTCTTC. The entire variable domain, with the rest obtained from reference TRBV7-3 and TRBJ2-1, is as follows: GAGVSQTPSNKVTEKGKYVELRCDPISGHTALYWYRQSLGQGPEFLIYFQGTGAADDSGLPNDRFFAVRPEGSVSTLKIQRTERGDSAVYLCASSAIHMNNEQFFGPGTRLTVL.

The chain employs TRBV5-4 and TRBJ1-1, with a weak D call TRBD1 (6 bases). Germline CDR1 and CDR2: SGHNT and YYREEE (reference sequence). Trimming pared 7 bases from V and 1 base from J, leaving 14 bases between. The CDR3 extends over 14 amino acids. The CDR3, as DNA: TGTGCCAGCGGCCCCCCGGGGGCGAACACTGAAGCTTTCTTT. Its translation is CASGPPGANTEAFF.

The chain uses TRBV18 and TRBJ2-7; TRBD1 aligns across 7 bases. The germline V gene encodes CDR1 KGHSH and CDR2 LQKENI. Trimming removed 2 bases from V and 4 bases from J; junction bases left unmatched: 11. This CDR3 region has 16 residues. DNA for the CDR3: TGTGCCAGCTCACCAGTAATGGACAGGATAACATACGAGCAGTACTTC. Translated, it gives CASSPVMDRITYEQYF. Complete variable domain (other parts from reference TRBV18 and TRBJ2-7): NAGVMQNPRHLVRRRGQEARLRCSPMKGHSHVYWYRQLPEEGLKFMVYLQKENIIDESGMPKERFSAEFPKEGPSILRIQQVVRGDSAAYFCASSPVMDRITYEQYFGPGTRLTVT.

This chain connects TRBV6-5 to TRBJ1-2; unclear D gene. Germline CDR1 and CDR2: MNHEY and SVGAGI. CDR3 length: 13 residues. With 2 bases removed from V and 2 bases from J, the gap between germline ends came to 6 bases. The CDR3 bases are TGTGCCAGCAGTTACAAGCGGAACTATGGCTACACCTTC. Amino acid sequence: CASSYKRNYGYTF.

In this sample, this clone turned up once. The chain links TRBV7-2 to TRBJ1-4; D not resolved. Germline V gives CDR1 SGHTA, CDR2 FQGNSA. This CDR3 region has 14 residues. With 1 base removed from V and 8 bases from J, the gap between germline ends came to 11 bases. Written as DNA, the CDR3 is TGTGCCAGCAGCTTAGGAGGTCAGCGGGAAAAACTGTTTTTT. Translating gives CASSLGGQREKLFF.

The CDR3 DNA follows: TGTGCCAGCAGCTCGGGACAGGGGCACTATGGCTACACCTTC. This translates into CASSSGQGHYGYTF. This chain uses TRBV7-9 with TRBJ1-2; 10 bases line up with TRBD1. The CDR3 length is 14 residues. With 4 bases clipped from V and 3 bases from J, the junction kept 2 bases outside the gene matches. Per germline, CDR1 SEHNR and CDR2 FQNEAQ (reference sequence). Full variable domain (missing parts from reference TRBV7-9 and TRBJ1-2): DTGVSQNPRHKITKRGQNVTFRCDPISEHNRLYWYRQTLGQGPEFLTYFQNEAQLEKSRLLSDRFSAERPKGSFSTLEIQRTEQGDSAMYLCASSSGQGHYGYTFGSGTRLTVV.

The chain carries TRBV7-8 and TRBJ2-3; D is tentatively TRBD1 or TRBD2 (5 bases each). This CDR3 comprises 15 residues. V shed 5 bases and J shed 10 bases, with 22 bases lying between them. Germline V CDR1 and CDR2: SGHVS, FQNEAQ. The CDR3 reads CASSPMDGALGAQYF. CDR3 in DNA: TGTGCCAGCAGCCCAATGGACGGGGCGTTAGGGGCGCAGTATTTT.

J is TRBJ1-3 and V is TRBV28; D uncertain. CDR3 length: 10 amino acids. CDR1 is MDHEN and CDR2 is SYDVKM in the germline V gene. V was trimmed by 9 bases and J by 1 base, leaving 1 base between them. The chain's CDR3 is CASSGNTIYF. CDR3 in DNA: TGTGCCAGTTCTGGAAACACCATATATTTT. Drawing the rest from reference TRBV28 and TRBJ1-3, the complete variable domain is DVKVTQSSRYLVKRTGEKVFLECVQDMDHENMFWYRQDPGLGLRLIYFSYDVKMKEKGDIPEGYSVSREKKERFSLILESASTNQTSMYLCASSGNTIYFGEGSWLTVV.

The CDR3, as DNA: TGCGCCAGCAGCACGGGCGGGGTTAGGGATACGCAGTATTTT. Residues: CASSTGGVRDTQYF. The chain combines TRBV5-1 with TRBJ2-3, with D perhaps TRBD2 (6 bases). The CDR3 runs 14 residues. Deletions cut 4 bases from V and 6 bases from J, with 15 bases between. CDR1 is SGHRS and CDR2 is YFSETQ in the germline V gene. Looking up the rest from reference TRBV5-1 and TRBJ2-3 gives the full variable domain: KAGVTQTPRYLIKTRGQQVTLSCSPISGHRSVSWYQQTPGQGLQFLFEYFSETQRNKGNFPGRFSGRQFSNSRSEMNVSTLELGDSALYLCASSTGGVRDTQYFGPGTRLTVL.

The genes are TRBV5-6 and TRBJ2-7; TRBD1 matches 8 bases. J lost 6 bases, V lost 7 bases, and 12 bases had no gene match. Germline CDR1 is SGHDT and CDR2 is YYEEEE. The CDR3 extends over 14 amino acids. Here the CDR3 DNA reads TGTGCCAGCCGCCGACAGGGGCAGCCAGGCGAGCAGTACTTC. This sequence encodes CASRRQGQPGEQYF. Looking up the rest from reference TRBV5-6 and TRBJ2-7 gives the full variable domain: DAGVTQSPTHLIKTRGQQVTLRCSPKSGHDTVSWYQQALGQGPQFIFQYYEEEERQRGNFPDRFSGHQFPNYSSELNVNALLLGDSALYLCASRRQGQPGEQYFGPGTRLTVT.

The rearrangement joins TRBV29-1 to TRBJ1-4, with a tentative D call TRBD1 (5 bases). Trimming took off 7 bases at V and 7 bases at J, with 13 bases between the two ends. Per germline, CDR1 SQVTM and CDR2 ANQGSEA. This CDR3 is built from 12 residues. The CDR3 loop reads CSAPIRGEKLFF. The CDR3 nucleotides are TGCAGCGCCCCGATTAGGGGTGAAAAACTGTTTTTT. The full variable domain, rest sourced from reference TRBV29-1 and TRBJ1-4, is SAVISQKPSRDICQRGTSLTIQCQVDSQVTMMFWYRQQPGQSLTLIATANQGSEATYESGFVIDKFPISRPNLTFSTLTVSNMSPEDSSIYLCSAPIRGEKLFFGSGTQLSVL.

Here the CDR3 reads CASSFRGSYNSPLHF. CDR3 sequence (DNA): TGTGCCAGCAGTTTTAGGGGCTCCTATAATTCACCCCTCCACTTT. The V gene is TRBV28, the J gene TRBJ1-6, with a tentative D call TRBD1 (5 bases). The germline V gene has CDR1 MDHEN and CDR2 SYDVKM. The CDR3 loop spans 15 amino acids. V shed 3 bases and J shed 0 bases, with 6 bases lying between them.

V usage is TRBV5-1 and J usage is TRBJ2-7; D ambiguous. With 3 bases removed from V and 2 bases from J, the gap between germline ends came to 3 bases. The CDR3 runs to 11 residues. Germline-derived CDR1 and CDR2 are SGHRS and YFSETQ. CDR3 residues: CASSSPYEQYF. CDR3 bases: TGCGCCAGCAGCTCCCCCTACGAGCAGTACTTC.

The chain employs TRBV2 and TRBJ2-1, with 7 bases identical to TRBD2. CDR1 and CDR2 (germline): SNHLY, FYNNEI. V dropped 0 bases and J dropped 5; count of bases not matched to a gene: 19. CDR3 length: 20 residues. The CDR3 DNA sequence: TGTGCCAGCAGTGAAGCAGCGCCCTTGGGGGGGGGTCTTAACCACAATGAGCAGTTCTTC. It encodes CASSEAAPLGGGLNHNEQFF.

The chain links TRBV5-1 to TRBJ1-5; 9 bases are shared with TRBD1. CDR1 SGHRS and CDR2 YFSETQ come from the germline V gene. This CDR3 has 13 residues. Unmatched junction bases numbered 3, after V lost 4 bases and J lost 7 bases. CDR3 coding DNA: TGCGCCAGCAGCCCGGGACAGGGCCAGCCCCAGCATTTT. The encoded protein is CASSPGQGQPQHF.

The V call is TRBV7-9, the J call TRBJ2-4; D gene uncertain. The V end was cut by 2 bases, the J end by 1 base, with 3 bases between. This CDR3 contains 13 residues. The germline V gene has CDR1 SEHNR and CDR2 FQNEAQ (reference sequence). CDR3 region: CASSLTAKNIQYF. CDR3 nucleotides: TGTGCCAGCAGCTTAACTGCCAAAAACATTCAGTACTTC.